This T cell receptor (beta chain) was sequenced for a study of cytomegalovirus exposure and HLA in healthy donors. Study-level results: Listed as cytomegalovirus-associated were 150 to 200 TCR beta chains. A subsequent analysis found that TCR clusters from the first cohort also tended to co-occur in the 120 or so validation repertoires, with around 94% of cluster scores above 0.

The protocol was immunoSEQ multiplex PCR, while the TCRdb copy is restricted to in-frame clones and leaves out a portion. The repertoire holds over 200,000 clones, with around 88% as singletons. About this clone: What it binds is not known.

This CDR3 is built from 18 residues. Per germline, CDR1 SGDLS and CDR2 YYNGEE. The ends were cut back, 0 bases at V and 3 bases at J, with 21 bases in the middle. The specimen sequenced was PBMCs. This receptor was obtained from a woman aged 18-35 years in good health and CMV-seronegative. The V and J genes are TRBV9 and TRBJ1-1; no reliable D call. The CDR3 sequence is CASSVESGDRVGDTEAFF. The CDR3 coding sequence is TGTGCCAGCAGCGTAGAATCCGGGGATCGGGTCGGAGACACTGAAGCTTTCTTT.